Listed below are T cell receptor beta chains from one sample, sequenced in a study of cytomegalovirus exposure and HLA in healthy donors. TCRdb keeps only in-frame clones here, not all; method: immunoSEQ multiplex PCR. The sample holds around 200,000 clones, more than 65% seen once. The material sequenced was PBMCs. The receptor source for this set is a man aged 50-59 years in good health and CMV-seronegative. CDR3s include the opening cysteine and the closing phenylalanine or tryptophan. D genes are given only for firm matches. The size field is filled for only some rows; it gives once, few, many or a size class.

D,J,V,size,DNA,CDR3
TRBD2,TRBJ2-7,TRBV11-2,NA,TGTGCCAGCAGCTTAGAAGCGGGAGGACACGAGCAGTACTTC,CASSLEAGGHEQYF
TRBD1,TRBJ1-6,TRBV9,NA,TGTGCCAGCAGCGTAGCTCCGGGACAGCCCCTCCACTTT,CASSVAPGQPLHF
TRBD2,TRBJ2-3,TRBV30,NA,TGTGCCTGGAGCGTACTAGCGGGGACAGATACGCAGTATTTT,CAWSVLAGTDTQYF
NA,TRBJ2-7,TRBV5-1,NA,TGCGCCAGCAGCCTAGGACAGGGAGGGGTTTACGAGCAGTACTTC,CASSLGQGGVYEQYF
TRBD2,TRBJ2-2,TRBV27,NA,TGTGCCAGCAGTCTGACTAGCGGGAGGTTCGGGGAGCTGTTTTTT,CASSLTSGRFGELFF
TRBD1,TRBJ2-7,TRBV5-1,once,TGCGCCAGCAGTTCTGCAGGGGGCGCTTTCCAGTACTTC,CASSSAGGAFQYF
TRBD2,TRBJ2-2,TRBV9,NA,TGTGCCAGCAGCGTAGAACTAGCGGGATACACCGGGGAGCTGTTTTTT,CASSVELAGYTGELFF
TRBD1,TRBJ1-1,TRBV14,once,TGTGCCAGCAGCCGGGACAGGGTTGAAGGGACTGAAGCTTTCTTT,CASSRDRVEGTEAFF
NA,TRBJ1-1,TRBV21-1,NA,TGTGCCAGCAGCCTGTGGACAGTTAACACTGAAGCTTTCTTT,CASSLWTVNTEAFF
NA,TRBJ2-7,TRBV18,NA,TGTGCCAGCTCACAGAAGGGGTACGAGCAGTACTTC,CASSQKGYEQYF
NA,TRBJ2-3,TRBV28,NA,TGTGCCAGCAGCGGTAGCACAGATACGCAGTATTTT,CASSGSTDTQYF
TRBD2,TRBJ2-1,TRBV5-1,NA,TGCGCCAGCAGCTTGCGCGGACTAGCGGAAAGCTCCTACAATGAGCAGTTCTTC,CASSLRGLAESSYNEQFF
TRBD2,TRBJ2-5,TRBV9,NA,TGTGCCAGCAGCGTTAGCGGGTCCCAAGAGACCCAGTACTTC,CASSVSGSQETQYF
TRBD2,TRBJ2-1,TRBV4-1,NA,TGCGCCAGCAGCCAAGATTTAGCGGGAGTGAGTGAGCAGTTCTTC,CASSQDLAGVSEQFF
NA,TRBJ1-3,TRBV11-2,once,TGTGCCAGCAGCTTGAATCAGGTCCCGATGGCTCCTCCTGGAAACACCATATATTTT,CASSLNQVPMAPPGNTIYF
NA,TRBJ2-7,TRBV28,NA,TGTGCCAGCAGGTCCTACAGGGGGGGTGGGTCCTACGAGCAGTACTTC,CASRSYRGGGSYEQYF
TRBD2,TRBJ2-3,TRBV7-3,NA,TGTGCCAGCAGCCTCCGCGGGGAGGGTACGCAGTATTTT,CASSLRGEGTQYF
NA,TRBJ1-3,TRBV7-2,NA,TGTGCCAGCAGCTTAGATTGGCCCCGCACTGGAAACACCATATATTTT,CASSLDWPRTGNTIYF
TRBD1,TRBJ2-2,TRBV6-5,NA,TGTGCCAGCAGTGCCCGGACAGGGGGCATCGGGGAGCTGTTTTTT,CASSARTGGIGELFF
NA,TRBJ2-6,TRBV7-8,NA,TGTGCCAGCAGCTTCACGGCCCCTGGAGGCTCTGGGGCCAACGTCCTGACTTTC,CASSFTAPGGSGANVLTF
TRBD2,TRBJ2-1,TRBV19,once,TGTGCCAGTAGGATTACTAGCGGGAGTTACAATGAGCAGTTCTTC,CASRITSGSYNEQFF
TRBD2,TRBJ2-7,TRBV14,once,TGTGCCAGCAGCCAAGGACTAGCGGGACCTTACGAGCAGTACTTC,CASSQGLAGPYEQYF
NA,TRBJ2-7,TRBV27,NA,TGTGCCAGCAGTTTAGGAGGGTACGAGCAGTACTTC,CASSLGGYEQYF
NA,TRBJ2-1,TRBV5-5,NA,TGTGCCAGCAGCTTGAGAGGAGGCTACAGAGGAATCAATGAGCAGTTCTTC,CASSLRGGYRGINEQFF
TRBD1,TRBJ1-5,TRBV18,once,TGTGCCAGCTCACTCCAGGGGGCAAGCAATCAGCCCCAGCATTTT,CASSLQGASNQPQHF
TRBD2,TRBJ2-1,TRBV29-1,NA,TGCAGCGTTGAAAGCGGGGGGGTGGGACATGAGCAGTTCTTC,CSVESGGVGHEQFF
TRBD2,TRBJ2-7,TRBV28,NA,TGTGCCAGCAGGGCCGCTCCTGGCGGGAGTTTCGACGAGCAGTACTTC,CASRAAPGGSFDEQYF
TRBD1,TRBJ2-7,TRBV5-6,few,TGTGCCAGCAGCAAGGACAGGCTGCCCAGCGAGCAGTACTTC,CASSKDRLPSEQYF